These 9 T cell receptor beta chains came from one sample sequenced in a study of beta chain features in type 1 diabetes. Every bit of the isolated RNA underwent reverse transcription, so sequencing read expressed TCRB transcripts. Clones were read by immunoSEQ multiplex PCR, and TCRdb kept only the in-frame ones, dropping some. The table records hundreds of thousands of clones, 15% to 19% of them present only once. The sample consisted of naive CD4+ T cells from blood. Receptors originate from a man between 18 and 35 years old in good health.

This clone was picked up a small number of times. This rearrangement joins TRBV4-3 to TRBJ2-3, with 14 bases matching TRBD2. The ends lost 1 base at V and 4 bases at J; junction bases unmatched: 16. Per germline, CDR1 LGHNA and CDR2 YSLEER. There are 21 residues in the CDR3. Here the CDR3 reads CASSQVLVRTSGRKFADTQYF. The CDR3 DNA sequence: TGCGCCAGCAGCCAAGTCTTAGTAAGGACTAGCGGGAGGAAATTCGCAGATACGCAGTATTTT.

The rearrangement joins TRBV7-6 to TRBJ2-6, with 7 bases matching TRBD1. Germline V gives CDR1 SGHVS, CDR2 FNYEAQ. The CDR3 sequence is 16 residues long. J was trimmed by 1 base and V by 5 bases; bases with no gene match: 5. The CDR3 region is CASSTRQGSGANVLTF. In DNA form, the CDR3 reads TGTGCCAGCAGCACCCGACAGGGATCTGGGGCCAACGTCCTGACTTTC.

This clone was seen a handful of times. CDR3 amino acids: CASSQGRSSTDTQYF. The CDR3 DNA reads TGTGCCAGCAGCCAAGGTCGCAGCAGCACAGATACGCAGTATTTT. The chain joins TRBV14 to TRBJ2-3; unclear D gene. Germline V gives CDR1 SGHDN, CDR2 FVKESK. V dropped 1 base and J dropped 0 bases, with 8 bases sitting between them. This CDR3 has 15 amino acids.

This clone occurred a few times. The CDR3 here is CASSPRQGGGTGELFF. CDR3 nucleotide sequence: TGCGCCAGCAGCCCGCGACAGGGAGGGGGCACCGGGGAGCTGTTTTTT. The rearrangement joins TRBV4-3 to TRBJ2-2; tentatively, D is TRBD1 or TRBD2 (7 bases each). Germline V lookup: CDR1 LGHNA, CDR2 YSLEER. The V end lost 4 bases, the J end lost 4 bases, and 16 bases lay between the germline ends. This CDR3 is built from 16 residues.

This clone has more than one count but fewer than ten. The chain recombines TRBV27 with TRBJ2-5; 9 bases fit TRBD1. In germline, CDR1 is MNHEY, CDR2 SMNVEV (reference sequence). J lost 2 bases, V lost 5 bases, and 9 bases had no gene match. The CDR3 has 16 amino acids. CDR3 DNA sequence: TGTGCCAGCAGTCCCACGACAGGGGGAAGGCAAGAGACCCAGTACTTC. It yields the protein CASSPTTGGRQETQYF.

About this clone itself: Other DNA sequences in this specimen translate into the identical CDR3. The CDR3 protein is CASSVGSGLNQPQHF. The CDR3 coding sequence is TGTGCCAGCAGTGTTGGGTCAGGGCTCAATCAGCCCCAGCATTTT. The chain carries TRBV2 and TRBJ1-5; tentatively, D is TRBD1 (5 bases). V was trimmed by 4 bases and J by 3 bases, leaving 13 bases between them. The CDR3 extends over 15 amino acids. Germline CDR1 reads SNHLY; CDR2 reads FYNNEI.

This chain uses TRBV7-2 with TRBJ2-5; D remains ambiguous. V lost 5 bases and J lost 0, with 10 bases in between. This CDR3 has 14 amino acids. From germline, CDR1 is SGHTA and CDR2 FQGNSA. CDR3 protein: CASSQAVNQETQYF. The DNA for the CDR3 is TGTGCCAGCAGCCAAGCCGTGAACCAAGAGACCCAGTACTTC.

This clone was observed a handful of times. The genes are TRBV7-9 and TRBJ2-1; TRBD2 is a possible D gene (6 bases). The V gene's germline CDR1 is SEHNR and CDR2 FQNEAQ (reference sequence). V gave up 5 bases and J gave up 10 bases, with 24 bases separating them. The CDR3 has 16 amino acids. The CDR3: CASSQHRDSPLSEQFF. The CDR3, as DNA: TGTGCCAGCAGCCAACACCGGGACTCCCCATTAAGCGAGCAGTTCTTC.

The V gene is TRBV28, the J gene TRBJ1-1, with D possibly being TRBD1 (5 bases). V lost 5 bases and J lost 1, with 11 bases in between. CDR1 and CDR2 from the germline V gene are MDHEN and SYDVKM. This CDR3 has 14 residues. The CDR3, as DNA: TGTGCCAGCAGTATAGGCGGGGGGAACACTGAAGCTTTCTTT. It is translated as CASSIGGGNTEAFF. Looking up the rest from reference TRBV28 and TRBJ1-1 gives the full variable domain: DVKVTQSSRYLVKRTGEKVFLECVQDMDHENMFWYRQDPGLGLRLIYFSYDVKMKEKGDIPEGYSVSREKKERFSLILESASTNQTSMYLCASSIGGGNTEAFFGQGTRLTVV.